A single sample gave rise to the 32 T cell receptor beta chains below, sequenced in a study of CD8 T cells in Susac syndrome. After extraction with the RNeasy kit, about 0.5 to 1 ug of the RNA was reverse transcribed using random hexamers. MiXCR, applied by TCRdb to the immunoSEQ multiplex PCR reads, yields one record per CDR3 protein. This sample yields about 150,000 distinct CDR3 sequences, of which around 96% are seen a single time; around 0.15% belongs to the top ten. Sequenced material: CD4+ T cells from PBMCs. The source of these receptors is a human donor with Susac syndrome.

This clonotype was seen a handful of times. One end of the junction fails to match germline, which may point to a read error. The chain uses TRBV3-1 and TRBJ1-2, with D unresolved. CDR1 is LGHDT and CDR2 is YNNKEL in the germline V gene (reference sequence). The CDR3 loop spans 12 amino acids. CDR3 sequence: CASSQASYGYTF. In DNA form, the CDR3 reads TGCGCCAGCAGCCAAGCGAGTTATGGCTACACCTTC.

This sequence joins TRBV9 and TRBJ1-4; D is unresolved. The germline V and J ends were trimmed by 3 bases and 2 bases, with 11 bases remaining between them. CDR1 is SGDLS and CDR2 is YYNGEE in the germline V gene. The CDR3 consists of 15 residues. As DNA, the CDR3 is TGTGCCAGCAGCGGCTCCTTGGCCACTAATGAAAAACTGTTTTTT. Amino acid sequence: CASSGSLATNEKLFF. Complete variable domain (other parts from reference TRBV9 and TRBJ1-4): DSGVTQTPKHLITATGQRVTLRCSPRSGDLSVYWYQQSLDQGLQFLIQYYNGEERAKGNILERFSAQQFPDLHSELNLSSLELGDSALYFCASSGSLATNEKLFFGSGTQLSVL.

This chain joins TRBV27 and TRBJ1-4, with a possible D match to TRBD1 (5 bases). The CDR3 runs 14 residues. The germline V and J ends were trimmed by 6 bases and 8 bases, with 16 bases remaining between them. Germline assignment: CDR1 MNHEY and CDR2 SMNVEV (reference sequence). DNA of the CDR3: TGTGCCAGCAGACCTGGGGGGATGGGAGAAAAACTGTTTTTT. Its protein is CASRPGGMGEKLFF.

The V and J genes are TRBV29-1 and TRBJ2-7; tentative D call: TRBD1 (5 bases). Per germline, CDR1 SQVTM and CDR2 ANQGSEA. V was shortened by 1 base and J by 1 base, with 8 bases between the two germline ends. The length of the CDR3 is 13 residues. The CDR3 here is CSVEGDSSYEQYF. In DNA, the CDR3 is TGCAGCGTTGAAGGTGACAGTTCCTACGAGCAGTACTTC.

The chain uses TRBV7-6 and TRBJ2-7; a weak D match, TRBD2 (5 bases). The germline CDR1 and CDR2 sequences are SGHVS and FNYEAQ. The CDR3 consists of 14 residues. Deletions cut 8 bases from V and 2 bases from J, with 16 bases between. The CDR3 DNA is TGTGCCAGCTCCCGAGACGACGGGACCTACGAGCAGTACTTC. It encodes CASSRDDGTYEQYF.

This chain connects TRBV29-1 to TRBJ2-5, with D hard to call. V shed 5 bases and J shed 2 bases, with 9 bases lying between them. This CDR3 contains 12 residues. The germline CDR1 and CDR2 sequences are SQVTM and ANQGSEA. CDR3 in DNA: TGCAGCGTTAGAGAGTTTCAAGAGACCCAGTACTTC. Protein product: CSVREFQETQYF.

J is TRBJ1-1 and V is TRBV7-9, with TRBD1 as a possible D gene (6 bases). The CDR3 runs 13 residues. The germline gives CDR1 SEHNR, CDR2 FQNEAQ (reference sequence). V shed 5 bases and J shed 4 bases, with 11 bases lying between them. CDR3 bases: TGTGCCAGCAGCATGGGGGCGTCCACTGAAGCTTTCTTT. Translated: CASSMGASTEAFF.

The V call is TRBV7-3, the J call TRBJ2-1, with D tentatively TRBD2 (7 bases). Trimming cost V 1 base and J 1 base, with 14 bases left between them. This CDR3 region has 17 residues. Germline V gene data show CDR1 as SGHTA and CDR2 as FQGTGA. The CDR3 DNA sequence: TGTGCCAGCAGCTTAAGAGGGGGGGCCGGGTCCTACAATGAGCAGTTCTTC. Its protein is CASSLRGGAGSYNEQFF.

This chain uses TRBV20-1 with TRBJ2-3; TRBD2 agrees at 10 bases. This CDR3 contains 16 residues. CDR1 is DFQATT and CDR2 is SNEGSKA in the germline V gene (reference sequence). Trimming cost V 3 bases and J 4 bases; bases outside gene matches: 10. The CDR3: CSASPPLAGASDTQYF. CDR3 sequence (DNA): TGCAGTGCTAGCCCCCCCCTAGCGGGGGCCTCAGATACGCAGTATTTT.

The V and J genes are TRBV7-2 and TRBJ1-2, with D tentatively TRBD1 (5 bases). Germline values: CDR1 SGHTA, CDR2 FQGNSA. The CDR3 length is 13 residues. Trimming left V 4 bases short and J 8 bases short, with 14 bases between. The CDR3 loop reads CASSSQGRGGYTF. For the CDR3, the DNA is TGTGCCAGCAGCTCCCAGGGAAGAGGGGGCTACACCTTC.

The rearrangement uses TRBV7-9 and TRBJ2-2, with D perhaps matching TRBD1 (5 bases). V lost 4 bases to trimming and J lost 7 bases, with 10 bases between them. CDR1 is SEHNR, CDR2 FQNEAQ, per germline (reference sequence). The CDR3 is 13 residues long. CDR3: CASSSSGIGELFF. The CDR3 DNA follows: TGTGCCAGCAGCTCCTCAGGGATCGGGGAGCTGTTTTTT.

The rearrangement joins TRBV29-1 to TRBJ2-5, with TRBD1 as a possible D gene (5 bases). The CDR3 sequence is 8 residues long. The V end lost 6 bases, the J end lost 9 bases, and 5 bases lay between the germline ends. Looked up from germline, CDR1 is SQVTM and CDR2 is ANQGSEA. The CDR3 DNA is TGCAGCGTGGGGCCCCAGTACTTC. This encodes CSVGPQYF.

The chain uses TRBV16 and TRBJ2-7; D unresolved. V was trimmed by 0 bases and J by 3 bases, leaving 9 bases between them. Germline loops: CDR1 KGHSY, CDR2 FQNENV. The CDR3 length is 14 residues. CDR3 nucleotide sequence: TGTGCCAGCAGCCAATCGATAGGCAGCTACGAGCAGTACTTC. Translated: CASSQSIGSYEQYF.

The J gene is TRBJ2-2, the V gene TRBV15; D remains unclear. V was pared by 1 base and J by 4 bases, with 4 bases between. CDR3 size: 13 residues. Per the germline V gene, CDR1 is LNHNV and CDR2 is YYDKDF (reference sequence). CDR3 region: CATSRAGTGELFF. The CDR3 nucleotides are TGTGCCACCAGCAGAGCTGGCACCGGGGAGCTGTTTTTT.

CDR3 sequence: CSARWPNTEAFF. CDR3 nucleotide sequence: TGCAGTGCTAGATGGCCGAACACTGAAGCTTTCTTT. The rearrangement joins TRBV20-1 to TRBJ1-1, with D uncertain. Trimming stripped 2 bases from V and 1 base from J, with 5 bases between. The germline CDR1 and CDR2 sequences are DFQATT and SNEGSKA (reference sequence). This CDR3 has 12 amino acids.

This clonotype was picked up one time. The chain is built from TRBV20-1 and TRBJ2-7; the D gene is possibly TRBD2 (5 bases). This CDR3 is built from 11 residues. Trimming left V 6 bases short and J 4 bases short, with 10 bases between. CDR1 is DFQATT, CDR2 SNEGSKA, per germline (reference sequence). Here the CDR3 reads CSAKWRYEQYF. Written as DNA, the CDR3 is TGCAGTGCCAAGTGGAGGTACGAGCAGTACTTC.

The chain links TRBV6-6 to TRBJ1-5; D uncertain. CDR1 and CDR2 (germline): MNHNY, SVGAGI (reference sequence). Trimming left V 4 bases short and J 7 bases short, with 8 bases between. This CDR3 contains 12 residues. CDR3 bases: TGTGCCAGCAGTTTCGCGGACCAGCCCCAGCATTTT. The encoded protein is CASSFADQPQHF.

The CDR3 spells CASSTSFGGGGNTIYF. The CDR3, as DNA: TGTGCCAGCAGCACGAGCTTCGGGGGAGGTGGAAACACCATATATTTT. V is TRBV11-2 and J is TRBJ1-3, with D possibly matching TRBD1 (5 bases). The germline V and J ends were trimmed by 5 bases and 3 bases, with 17 bases remaining between them. The length of the CDR3 is 16 residues. From germline, CDR1 is SGHAT and CDR2 FQNNGV.

The gene calls are TRBV25-1 and TRBJ1-2; no reliable D call. Trimming pared 3 bases from V and 5 bases from J, leaving 4 bases between. The CDR3 sequence is 11 residues long. Looked up from germline, CDR1 is MGHDK and CDR2 is SYGVNS. In DNA, the CDR3 is TGTGCCAGCAGTGATCGGTATGGCTACACCTTC. It encodes CASSDRYGYTF.

The chain is built from TRBV29-1 and TRBJ2-7, with 11 bases that match TRBD1. After removal of 6 bases from V and 2 bases from J, the junction contained 0 bases not matched to a gene. CDR1 and CDR2 (germline): SQVTM, ANQGSEA. The CDR3 totals 12 residues. CDR3 sequence: CSVGQGAYEQYF. The CDR3 DNA reads TGCAGCGTGGGACAGGGGGCCTACGAGCAGTACTTC.

The chain joins TRBV5-6 to TRBJ2-3; D possibly corresponds to TRBD2 (7 bases). Trimming removed 2 bases at V and 5 bases at J, with 18 bases between. The CDR3 contains 16 residues. Germline CDR1 SGHDT, CDR2 YYEEEE. As DNA, the CDR3 is TGTGCCAGCAGCTTTGGGGGGGGGCCTACGGGAGATACGCAGTATTTT. It specifies CASSFGGGPTGDTQYF. Looking up the rest from reference TRBV5-6 and TRBJ2-3 gives the full variable domain: DAGVTQSPTHLIKTRGQQVTLRCSPKSGHDTVSWYQQALGQGPQFIFQYYEEEERQRGNFPDRFSGHQFPNYSSELNVNALLLGDSALYLCASSFGGGPTGDTQYFGPGTRLTVL.

The CDR3 nucleotides are TGTGCCAGCAGCGGACTAGTGCAAGAGACCCAGTACTTC. Its translation is CASSGLVQETQYF. The chain has TRBV3-1 and TRBJ2-5; 7 bases line up with TRBD2. Germline CDR1 reads LGHDT; CDR2 reads YNNKEL (reference sequence). The CDR3 consists of 13 residues. J was trimmed by 2 bases and V by 5 bases; bases with no gene match: 2.

CDR3 region: CATSTRQGNQPQHF. CDR3 bases: TGTGCCACCAGCACCCGACAGGGAAATCAGCCCCAGCATTTT. The chain links TRBV15 to TRBJ1-5; 7 nucleotides agree with TRBD1. CDR1 is LNHNV and CDR2 is YYDKDF in the germline V gene (reference sequence). The CDR3 sequence is 14 residues long. After removal of 4 bases from V and 4 bases from J, the junction contained 4 bases not matched to a gene.

This chain connects TRBV12-3 or TRBV12-4 to TRBJ1-4; 7 bases align to TRBD1. Losses at the gene ends were 6 bases for V and 7 bases for J; bases not matched to a gene: 2. CDR3 size: 12 residues. CDR3 DNA sequence: TGTGCCAGCAGCGCAGGGGGTGAAAAACTGTTTTTT. It yields the protein CASSAGGEKLFF.

This chain joins TRBV20-1 and TRBJ1-2, with D uncertain. The ends were cut back, 6 bases at V and 0 bases at J, with 14 bases in the middle. CDR3 length: 14 residues. Germline CDR1 DFQATT, CDR2 SNEGSKA (reference sequence). The CDR3 loop reads CSALEQRTNYGYTF. For the CDR3, the DNA is TGCAGTGCGCTTGAACAGCGAACTAACTATGGCTACACCTTC.

This clonotype was seen just once. The rearrangement links TRBV6-1 to TRBJ2-3; a weak D match, TRBD1 (5 bases). The V end was cut by 11 bases, the J end by 6 bases, with 15 bases between. Germline loops: CDR1 MNHNS, CDR2 SASEGT. CDR3 length equals 12 residues. The CDR3 protein is CASGRGADTQYF. The CDR3 DNA is TGTGCCTCCGGAAGGGGCGCGGATACGCAGTATTTT.

This clonotype was seen more than once but under ten times. The chain uses TRBV28 and TRBJ2-7; D not resolved. Germline lookup yields CDR1 MDHEN and CDR2 SYDVKM. The CDR3 runs to 11 residues. Trimming took 6 bases from V and 3 from J, leaving 6 bases between them. The CDR3 loop is CASRDDYEQYF. CDR3 nucleotides: TGTGCCAGCAGGGACGACTACGAGCAGTACTTC.

The rearrangement joins TRBV20-1 to TRBJ2-7; D might be TRBD2 (6 bases). The CDR3 has 18 residues. CDR1 DFQATT and CDR2 SNEGSKA come from the germline V gene (reference sequence). The V end lost 5 bases, the J end lost 2 bases, and 28 bases lay between the germline ends. The CDR3 DNA reads as TGCAGTGCTTCCGCCTTCGCGTCGGGTAGCGGTTCCCCCTACGAGCAGTACTTC. It codes for CSASAFASGSGSPYEQYF.

The rearrangement uses TRBV12-3 or TRBV12-4 and TRBJ2-5, with D possibly TRBD2 on 5 matching bases. This CDR3 is 14 amino acids long. V was cut by 5 bases and J by 6 bases, with 16 bases left in between. The DNA for the CDR3 is TGTGCCAGCAGTGGCCCCCGGGCGGGTCAGACCCAGTACTTC. This encodes CASSGPRAGQTQYF.

The CDR3 sequence: CASRPGAAVGTQYF. The CDR3 DNA reads TGTGCCAGCAGGCCGGGCGCCGCCGTTGGTACGCAGTATTTT. V is TRBV12-3 or TRBV12-4 and J is TRBJ2-3, with no clear D. The CDR3 length is 14 residues. Between the trimmed V and J ends, which lost 6 bases and 8 bases, there was a span of 18 bases.

The genes are TRBV5-1 and TRBJ2-5; D perhaps matches TRBD2 (5 bases). This CDR3 region has 16 residues. V was cut by 3 bases and J by 2 bases, with 17 bases left in between. Germline V lookup: CDR1 SGHRS, CDR2 YFSETQ. CDR3 protein: CASSWGSLAPQETQYF. The CDR3 DNA reads TGCGCCAGCAGCTGGGGATCGCTAGCACCACAAGAGACCCAGTACTTC.

The V call is TRBV7-2, the J call TRBJ2-3; 9 nucleotides line up with TRBD1. From germline, CDR1 is SGHTA and CDR2 FQGNSA. V trimming: 5 bases; J trimming: 0 bases; junction bases outside the gene matches: 6. The CDR3 is made up of 16 amino acids. CDR3 sequence: CASSPGTGTSTDTQYF. CDR3 DNA sequence: TGTGCCAGCAGCCCAGGGACAGGGACTAGCACAGATACGCAGTATTTT.